Following are 32 T cell receptor beta chains from one sample sequenced in a study of blood T cell repertoires in COVID-19 (dated by TCRdb to the early 2020s). The protocol used for the library was the immunoSEQ multiplex PCR assay. The table was pulled from immuneACCESS by TCRdb, which kept in-frame rearrangements only. Such tables lose some clones; where checked, under half of the loss comes from unresolved V genes, and the rest has no known cause. The sample profile shows around 250,000 clones; around 86% of them were found once. Jointly, the top ten make up approximately 6.2% of the sample. The sample comprised peripheral blood. The origin of the receptors is a woman aged 80 or over with COVID-19, enrolled during active disease.

The chain uses TRBV7-8 and TRBJ2-1, with TRBD2 matching over 9 bases. Germline V lookup: CDR1 SGHVS, CDR2 FQNEAQ. The CDR3 is 18 amino acids. Losses at the gene ends were 5 bases for V and 0 bases for J; bases not matched to a gene: 11. Here the CDR3 reads CASSVTGTSQSSYNEQFF. CDR3 nucleotide sequence: TGTGCCAGCAGCGTTACCGGGACTAGCCAAAGCTCCTACAATGAGCAGTTCTTC.

The chain employs TRBV19 and TRBJ2-2, with TRBD1 as a possible D gene (6 bases). This CDR3 has 14 amino acids. Germline V gives CDR1 LNHDA, CDR2 SQIVND (reference sequence). V dropped 8 bases and J dropped 5 bases, with 15 bases sitting between them. In DNA, the CDR3 is TGTGCCAGTTTTCCGGGACAAGCGACCGGGGAGCTGTTTTTT. Translated: CASFPGQATGELFF.

The chain couples TRBV7-6 to TRBJ2-1; 12 nucleotides match TRBD1. The CDR3 extends over 18 amino acids. Unmatched junction bases numbered 6, after V lost 1 base and J lost 2 bases. CDR1 SGHVS and CDR2 FNYEAQ come from the germline V gene. The CDR3 reads CASSLGSRDRGPYNEQFF. The CDR3 DNA reads as TGTGCCAGCAGCTTAGGAAGCCGGGACAGGGGGCCCTACAATGAGCAGTTCTTC.

The V gene is TRBV5-1, the J gene TRBJ2-2, with 7 bases lining up with TRBD2. Trimming removed 4 bases from V and 1 base from J; junction bases left unmatched: 4. The CDR3 is 15 amino acids. In germline, CDR1 is SGHRS, CDR2 YFSETQ. In DNA form, the CDR3 reads TGCGCCAGCAGCCCCTCGGGAGGGAACACCGGGGAGCTGTTTTTT. This gives the protein CASSPSGGNTGELFF.

V usage is TRBV28 and J usage is TRBJ1-2, with 8 bases fitting TRBD1. This CDR3 region has 17 residues. V was pared by 6 bases and J by 3 bases, with 15 bases of the junction left unmatched. In germline, CDR1 is MDHEN, CDR2 SYDVKM. The CDR3 protein is CASRQIDQGARDYGYTF. Here the CDR3 DNA reads TGTGCCAGCAGACAAATTGACCAGGGGGCAAGAGACTATGGCTACACCTTC.

The chain has TRBV3-1 (or the pseudogene TRBV3-2) and TRBJ2-2; D is unclear. The CDR3 loop spans 13 amino acids. CDR1 LGHDT and CDR2 YNNKEL come from the germline V gene (reference sequence). V was clipped by 4 bases and J by 6 bases, with 9 bases between them. The CDR3 nucleotides are TGTGCCAGCAGCCTCCAGTCCGCCGGGGAGCTGTTTTTT. It specifies CASSLQSAGELFF.

This rearrangement joins TRBV10-3 to TRBJ2-7, with 9 bases identical to TRBD1. V shed 6 bases and J 1 base; nucleotides not matched to a gene: 10. The CDR3 contains 16 residues. Per the germline V gene, CDR1 is ENHRY and CDR2 is SYGVKD. The CDR3 DNA reads TGTGCCATCAGCGCGCTGCCGGGACAGGGATCCTACGAGCAGTACGTC. Its translation: CAISALPGQGSYEQYV.

Notes on this clone: One end of the junction is discordant with germline, which a read error may explain. The V and J genes are TRBV7-7 and TRBJ2-1; perhaps TRBD2 as D (6 bases). Per germline, CDR1 SSHAT and CDR2 FNYEAQ (reference sequence). CDR3 length: 16 amino acids. Here the CDR3 reads CASSLMPSEPYNEQFF. The CDR3 nucleotides read TGTGCTAGCAGCTTAATGCCTAGCGAACCCTACAATGAGCAGTTCTTC.

The chain combines TRBV3-1 (or the pseudogene TRBV3-2) with TRBJ1-1, with D hard to call. The CDR3 covers 15 residues. Germline CDR1 reads LGHDT; CDR2 reads YNNKEL (reference sequence). V was trimmed by 7 bases and J by 0 bases, leaving 15 bases between them. This CDR3 reads CASTPTATLNTEAFF. CDR3 sequence (DNA): TGTGCCAGCACCCCGACCGCGACTTTGAACACTGAAGCTTTCTTT.

This chain joins TRBV24-1 and TRBJ1-4; TRBD1 matches 7 bases. V dropped 3 bases and J dropped 6; count of bases not matched to a gene: 6. Germline assignment: CDR1 KGHDR and CDR2 SFDVKD. The CDR3 is 15 amino acids. The CDR3 coding sequence is TGTGCCACCAGTGATCCCAGGGGGTCGGATGAAAAACTGTTTTTT. It is translated as CATSDPRGSDEKLFF.

For the CDR3, the DNA is TGTGCCAGCAGGCTGCAGGGTGTAAAGTTCGGGCAGTACTTC. It encodes CASRLQGVKFGQYF. The chain employs TRBV28 and TRBJ2-7, with D perhaps matching TRBD1 (5 bases). The CDR3 has 14 amino acids. Trimming removed 6 bases from V and 9 bases from J, with 21 bases in between. Per the germline V gene, CDR1 is MDHEN and CDR2 is SYDVKM.

This clone was counted only a few times. The V and J genes are TRBV9 and TRBJ1-6; 7 nucleotides line up with TRBD1. V dropped 3 bases and J dropped 9; count of bases not matched to a gene: 3. The CDR3 loop spans 13 amino acids. Germline-derived CDR1 and CDR2 are SGDLS and YYNGEE. Here the CDR3 reads CASSGQGTSPLHF. CDR3 in DNA: TGTGCCAGCAGCGGACAGGGTACTTCACCCCTCCACTTT.

Remarks on this clone: Other DNA variants within this sample encode the same CDR3. The rearrangement uses TRBV5-4 and TRBJ1-2; 8 bases align to TRBD1. V trimming: 1 base; J trimming: 7 bases; junction bases outside the gene matches: 3. The CDR3 totals 13 residues. CDR1 is SGHNT, CDR2 YYREEE, per germline (reference sequence). CDR3 protein: CASSLQGASGYTF. The CDR3 DNA follows: TGTGCCAGCAGCTTGCAGGGGGCTTCTGGCTACACCTTC.

This clone was detected only once. The rearrangement links TRBV2 to TRBJ1-2; unclear D gene. The V end lost 6 bases, the J end lost 0 bases, and 8 bases lay between the germline ends. CDR3 size: 13 residues. The germline V gene has CDR1 SNHLY and CDR2 FYNNEI. CDR3 loop: CASRKETNYGYTF. CDR3 nucleotides: TGTGCCAGCAGGAAGGAGACTAACTATGGCTACACCTTC.

This clone has only a few counts. The chain combines TRBV28 with TRBJ1-2, with D tentatively TRBD1 (6 bases). Germline V CDR1 and CDR2: MDHEN, SYDVKM. V gave up 7 bases and J gave up 1 base, with 16 bases separating them. The CDR3 has 15 amino acids. For the CDR3, the DNA is TGTGCCAGCACGGTCGCAGGGGAGGGTAACTATGGCTACACCTTC. It translates to CASTVAGEGNYGYTF.

This clone was counted between two and nine times. J is TRBJ1-3 and V is TRBV19, with D possibly matching TRBD1 (6 bases). CDR1 and CDR2 from the germline V gene are LNHDA and SQIVND (reference sequence). V lost 5 bases and J 4 bases, leaving 21 bases between the germline ends. This CDR3 comprises 17 residues. The CDR3 DNA sequence: TGTGCCAGTAGTCAAGGAGCCCAAGCGGGGGCAGGAAACACCATATATTTT. Translating it yields CASSQGAQAGAGNTIYF.

This clone has just a few counts. The J gene is TRBJ1-5, the V gene TRBV28, with TRBD1 matching over 8 bases. Germline-derived CDR1 and CDR2 are MDHEN and SYDVKM. The CDR3 is 14 amino acids. J gave up 6 bases and V 5 bases, and 6 bases lay outside the gene matches. CDR3 DNA: TGTGCCAGCAGTATGGACAGGGAAAGTCAGCCCCAGCATTTT. This translates into CASSMDRESQPQHF.

A single count supports this clone. Here the CDR3 DNA reads TGTGCCAGCAGCTCAACCGGGACAGCTAACTATGGCTACACCTTC. As protein: CASSSTGTANYGYTF. The J gene is TRBJ1-2, the V gene TRBV7-9; 7 positions agree with TRBD1. J gave up 0 bases and V 4 bases, and 5 bases lay outside the gene matches. The CDR3 is made up of 15 amino acids. CDR1 is SEHNR, CDR2 FQNEAQ, per germline (reference sequence). Based on the CDR3 plus reference TRBV7-9 and TRBJ1-2, the full variable domain is DTGVSQNPRHKITKRGQNVTFRCDPISEHNRLYWYRQTLGQGPEFLTYFQNEAQLEKSRLLSDRFSAERPKGSFSTLEIQRTEQGDSAMYLCASSSTGTANYGYTFGSGTRLTVV.

The chain carries TRBV11-2 and TRBJ1-6, with 8 bases fitting TRBD1. The trim removed 1 base at V and 13 bases at J, leaving 3 bases unmatched. CDR3 size: 13 residues. Germline V lookup: CDR1 SGHAT, CDR2 FQNNGV. The CDR3 nucleotides are TGTGCCAGCAGCTTAGCCGACAGGGGTCCCCTCCACTTT. Translated: CASSLADRGPLHF.

This rearrangement joins TRBV7-2 to TRBJ2-3; maybe TRBD2 (5 bases). The germline V and J ends were trimmed by 1 base and 0 bases, with 11 bases remaining between them. This CDR3 region has 16 residues. Germline CDR1 and CDR2: SGHTA and FQGNSA. For the CDR3, the DNA is TGTGCCAGCAGCTTAGGGAGGTCCCCAAGCACAGATACGCAGTATTTT. It codes for CASSLGRSPSTDTQYF.

This clone has a handful of counts. The V gene is TRBV29-1, the J gene TRBJ2-1; 11 nucleotides match TRBD1. There are 12 residues in the CDR3. Per germline, CDR1 SQVTM and CDR2 ANQGSEA. CDR3 sequence reads: CSAGTGGNEQFF. The CDR3 DNA reads TGCAGTGCTGGGACAGGGGGGAATGAGCAGTTCTTC.

This sequence joins TRBV19 and TRBJ2-1, with TRBD2 matching over 9 bases. The CDR3 spans 16 residues. Germline CDR1 reads LNHDA; CDR2 reads SQIVND (reference sequence). V lost 7 bases and J lost 6; bases outside the gene matches: 13. The CDR3, as DNA: TGTGCCAGTACCCCTGGAAGGCGGCGGGGGGGCAATGAGCAGTTCTTC. Translated: CASTPGRRRGGNEQFF.

V and J are TRBV29-1 and TRBJ2-3, with 8 bases matching TRBD2. Germline V lookup: CDR1 SQVTM, CDR2 ANQGSEA. The trim removed 8 bases at V and 0 bases at J, leaving 4 bases unmatched. This CDR3 is built from 13 residues. The CDR3 is CSLSGGSTDTQYF. In DNA, the CDR3 is TGCAGCTTGAGCGGGGGAAGCACAGATACGCAGTATTTT.

The chain carries TRBV5-8 and TRBJ2-7; the D is unclear. Germline values: CDR1 SGHTS, CDR2 YDEGEE. The CDR3 runs to 11 residues. Trimming took off 2 bases at V and 9 bases at J, with 9 bases between the two ends. CDR3 in DNA: TGTGCCAGCAGCTTAAGCCGGGTGCAGTACGTC. Its protein product is CASSLSRVQYV.

Details on this clone: Other nucleotide sequences in the sample specify the same CDR3. The chain couples TRBV5-1 to TRBJ1-3, with D possibly matching TRBD1 (6 bases). The CDR3 has 15 amino acids. Trimming stripped 3 bases from V and 0 bases from J, with 10 bases between. Germline V CDR1 and CDR2: SGHRS, YFSETQ. The DNA of the CDR3 is TGCGCCAGCAGCTCACAGGGCCTCTCTGGAAACACCATATATTTT. It specifies CASSSQGLSGNTIYF.

This clone was detected only a few times. The chain links TRBV19 to TRBJ1-4, with TRBD1 as a possible D gene (5 bases). The CDR3 consists of 15 residues. Germline loops: CDR1 LNHDA, CDR2 SQIVND (reference sequence). V dropped 5 bases and J dropped 0 bases, with 10 bases sitting between them. This chain's CDR3 is CASSFGQATNEKLFF. For the CDR3, the DNA is TGTGCCAGTAGTTTCGGACAAGCAACTAATGAAAAACTGTTTTTT.

V usage is TRBV7-2 and J usage is TRBJ1-1; TRBD1 matches at 7 bases. V dropped 7 bases and J dropped 1; count of bases not matched to a gene: 6. CDR3 length: 14 amino acids. The germline gives CDR1 SGHTA, CDR2 FQGNSA. As DNA, the CDR3 is TGTGCCAGCACCGCCGGGACAGCGAACACTGAAGCTTTCTTT. Translated, it gives CASTAGTANTEAFF.

The chain recombines TRBV5-1 with TRBJ2-1, with D perhaps TRBD2 (5 bases). The CDR3 covers 16 residues. Germline assignment: CDR1 SGHRS and CDR2 YFSETQ. With 1 base removed from V and 0 bases from J, the gap between germline ends came to 11 bases. Written as DNA, the CDR3 is TGCGCCAGCAGCTTGAATAGCGCGAGCTCCTACAATGAGCAGTTCTTC. It yields the protein CASSLNSASSYNEQFF. Supplemented by reference TRBV5-1 and TRBJ2-1, the full variable domain reads KAGVTQTPRYLIKTRGQQVTLSCSPISGHRSVSWYQQTPGQGLQFLFEYFSETQRNKGNFPGRFSGRQFSNSRSEMNVSTLELGDSALYLCASSLNSASSYNEQFFGPGTRLTVL.

This rearrangement joins TRBV5-4 to TRBJ1-2; 9 bases agree with TRBD1. Germline V gene lookup returns CDR1 SGHNT and CDR2 YYREEE (reference sequence). V shed 4 bases, J shed 8 bases, and the junction held 9 bases outside the gene matches. This CDR3 has 14 amino acids. The CDR3 here is CASSAGQGVRGYTF. The CDR3 nucleotides are TGTGCCAGCAGCGCGGGACAGGGCGTCCGGGGCTACACCTTC.

This rearrangement joins TRBV2 to TRBJ2-6, with TRBD2 matching 10 bases. V gave up 2 bases and J gave up 0 bases; unmatched junction bases: 10. CDR1 is SNHLY and CDR2 is FYNNEI in the germline V gene. This CDR3 is built from 20 residues. The CDR3 DNA reads as TGTGCCAGCAGTGAATTACTGTCACTAGCGGGGAGCTCTGGGGCCAACGTCCTGACTTTC. Translating it yields CASSELLSLAGSSGANVLTF.

V usage is TRBV5-4 and J usage is TRBJ1-1; 9 bases match TRBD1. Trimming cost V 9 bases and J 4 bases; bases outside gene matches: 10. This CDR3 is 14 amino acids long. Germline CDR1 and CDR2: SGHNT and YYREEE (reference sequence). The CDR3 DNA reads TGTGCCATCCATTTCCGGGACAGGGCCACTGAAGCTTTCTTT. Translated: CAIHFRDRATEAFF.

The chain couples TRBV7-9 to TRBJ1-5, with 10 bases matching TRBD1. This CDR3 comprises 16 residues. V dropped 5 bases and J dropped 2; count of bases not matched to a gene: 6. Germline loops: CDR1 SEHNR, CDR2 FQNEAQ (reference sequence). CDR3 sequence: CASSRSGTGGNQPQHF. As DNA, the CDR3 is TGTGCCAGCAGCCGTTCTGGGACAGGGGGCAATCAGCCCCAGCATTTT.